Listed here are 6 T cell receptor beta chains from one sample, sequenced in a study of post-analysis software for immune sequencing data. General study points: TRBV5-6, TRBV5-1 and TRBV20-1 belonged to a set of about 5 TRBV segments that were more frequent in patients than controls.

Researchers reported that TCR beta cDNA libraries carried unique molecular identifiers. TCRdb ran MiXCR on the PCR reads and lists one entry per CDR3 protein. The sample includes around 400,000 distinct CDR3 sequences, roughly 30% seen only once; the top ten take under 15%. Their recognized antigens are unknown. What was sequenced was blood. These TCRs come from a girl aged 10 to 17 with multiple sclerosis.

This clonotype has a handful of counts. This rearrangement joins TRBV12-3 or TRBV12-4 to TRBJ1-4, with D unclear. Trimming left V 5 bases short and J 8 bases short, with 0 bases between. The CDR3 is 9 residues long. In DNA form, the CDR3 reads TGTGCCAGCAGTGAAAAACTGTTTTTT. This sequence encodes CASSEKLFF.

The V gene is TRBV7-2, the J gene TRBJ1-4; 7 bases are shared with TRBD1. CDR3 length: 16 residues. J lost 8 bases, V lost 4 bases, and 13 bases had no gene match. Germline V gives CDR1 SGHTA, CDR2 FQGNSA. CDR3 in DNA: TGTGCCAGCAGCTCCTATATGGCAGGGGGTGGCGAAAAACTGTTTTTT. As protein: CASSSYMAGGGEKLFF.

This clonotype was seen a few times. The chain carries TRBV9 and TRBJ2-1; D is undetermined. CDR3 size: 13 residues. V lost 0 bases and J 4 bases, leaving 5 bases between the germline ends. The germline CDR1 and CDR2 sequences are SGDLS and YYNGEE. The CDR3 nucleotides are TGTGCCAGCAGCGTAGGGATATACAATGAGCAGTTCTTC. Translation: CASSVGIYNEQFF.

This clonotype showed up just a few times. A read error may produce the germline difference seen at one junction end. The V and J genes are TRBV7-9 and TRBJ1-1; unclear D gene. CDR3 size: 12 residues. Germline CDR1 is SEHNR and CDR2 is FQNEAQ (reference sequence). CDR3: CASRLGYTEAFF. In nucleotides, the CDR3 is TGTGCCAGCCGCTTGGGATACACTGAAGCTTTCTTT.

The chain joins TRBV20-1 to TRBJ2-7, with 8 nucleotides matching TRBD2. The ends lost 3 bases at V and 0 bases at J; junction bases unmatched: 7. This CDR3 spans 15 amino acids. Germline V gives CDR1 DFQATT, CDR2 SNEGSKA (reference sequence). The CDR3 DNA reads as TGCAGTGCTAGGGCCGTAGCGGGGAACTCCTACGAGCAGTACTTC. Translating gives CSARAVAGNSYEQYF.

This clonotype appeared a few times. At one of its ends the junction is not consistent with the germline gene, which may arise from a read error. The chain joins TRBV12-3 or TRBV12-4 to TRBJ1-1; D perhaps matches TRBD1 (6 bases). The CDR3 consists of 13 residues. CDR3 in DNA: TGTGCCACCAGTAACAGGGAGGACACTGAAGCTTTCTTT. It codes for CATSNREDTEAFF.